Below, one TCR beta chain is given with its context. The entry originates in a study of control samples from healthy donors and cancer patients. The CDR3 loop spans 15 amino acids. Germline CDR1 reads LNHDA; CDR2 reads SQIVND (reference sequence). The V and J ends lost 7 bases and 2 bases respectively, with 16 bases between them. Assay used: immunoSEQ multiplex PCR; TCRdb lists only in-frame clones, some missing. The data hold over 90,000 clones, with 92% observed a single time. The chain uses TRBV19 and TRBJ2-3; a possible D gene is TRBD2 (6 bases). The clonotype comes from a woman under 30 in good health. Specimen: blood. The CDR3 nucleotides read TGTGCCAGTACCGCCGGGGGACGGACCACAGATACGCAGTATTTT. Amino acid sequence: CASTAGGRTTDTQYF.